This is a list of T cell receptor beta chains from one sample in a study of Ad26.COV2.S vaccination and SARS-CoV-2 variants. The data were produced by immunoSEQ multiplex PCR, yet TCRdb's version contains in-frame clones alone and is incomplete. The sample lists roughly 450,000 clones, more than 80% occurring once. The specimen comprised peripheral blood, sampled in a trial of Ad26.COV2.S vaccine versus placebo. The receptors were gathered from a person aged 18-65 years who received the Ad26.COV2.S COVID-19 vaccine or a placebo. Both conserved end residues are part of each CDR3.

CASSPPRAPALDEQFF	TRBV18	TRBJ2-1
CASSQLPGEAFF	TRBV3-1/TRBV3-2	TRBJ1-1
CASSYSSGRAHLYNEQFF	TRBV6-2/TRBV6-3	TRBJ2-1
CASGLVNSPLHF	TRBV12-5	TRBJ1-6
CASRGGGPGFNGYTF	TRBV5-4	TRBJ1-2
CASPHTISYNEQFF	TRBV2	TRBJ2-1
CASSVGGLRDTQYF	TRBV9	TRBJ2-3
CASSERGIQPQHF	TRBV11-2	TRBJ1-5
CASSGGTGSRQPQHF	TRBV18	TRBJ1-5
CASSYRAGGGPDTQYF	TRBV6-2/TRBV6-3	TRBJ2-3
CASGLSGETQYF	TRBV7-9	TRBJ2-5
CASSGLGQGAGEQYF	TRBV7-8	TRBJ2-7
CASSLELADEQFF	TRBV5-4	TRBJ2-1
CASSAGQGSSTDTQYF	TRBV10-1	TRBJ2-3
CASRSGYYSNQPQHF	TRBV28	TRBJ1-5
CASSLWGGTEAFF	TRBV7-3	TRBJ1-1
CASSIGGQIQETQYF	TRBV19	TRBJ2-5
CASSYVRQGTYNEQFF	TRBV6-5	TRBJ2-1
CASSLAQRADNEQFF	TRBV7-9	TRBJ2-1
CSAQRQGGNTEAFF	TRBV29-1	TRBJ1-1
CASSLTATTREQYF	TRBV5-1	TRBJ2-7
CASSDVTSGGTDTQYF	TRBV6-1	TRBJ2-3
CASSLGGRGGNEKLFF	TRBV5-4	TRBJ1-4
CASSFNYGYTF	TRBV5-6	TRBJ1-2
CASSQDWSRPYNEQFF	TRBV3-1/TRBV3-2	TRBJ2-1
CASSLWTRDTGELFF	TRBV5-8	TRBJ2-2
CASSEPPPATNTGELFF	TRBV9	TRBJ2-2
CASSLTGSYEQYF	TRBV12-3/TRBV12-4	TRBJ2-7
CASSEGYYEQYF	TRBV25-1	TRBJ2-7
CASSPTGNREAFF	TRBV13	TRBJ1-1
CASSQVRIGNTIYF	TRBV28	TRBJ1-3
CAISRDRIQETQYF	TRBV10-3	TRBJ2-5
CASRNRGEDNEQFF	TRBV5-4	TRBJ2-1
CASSPDRAVDTEAFF	TRBV18	TRBJ1-1
CASSQDYADTQYF	TRBV3-1/TRBV3-2	TRBJ2-3
CASSFFPTGPLSDTQYF	TRBV7-9	TRBJ2-3
CASSEGERYEQYF	TRBV9	TRBJ2-7
CASSRTGWPYNEQFF	TRBV19	TRBJ2-1
CASSVLVGADTQYF	TRBV5-6	TRBJ2-3
CASSFTSLSYNEQFF	TRBV11-2	TRBJ2-1
CASTRKGLAGVGETQYF	TRBV11-3	TRBJ2-5
CASSQGARTTYEQYF	TRBV4-3	TRBJ2-7